Here is one T cell receptor beta chain with its context. The target of this receptor is not known. Base qualities are not at hand, and no much larger clone is one base apart. The time point label, as the study defines it: persistent/refractory GD, antithyroid drugs over 5 years with positive TRAb. RNA was extracted from PBMCs in TRIzol for both TCR sequencing and RNA sequencing. Graves' disease was diagnosed according to American Thyroid Association guidelines. The patients came from an endocrinology department in Xi'an, China. From each patient, about 8.9 milliliters of peripheral blood was collected into an EDTA anticoagulant tube. Ficoll Paque Plus density gradient separation was used to isolate PBMCs, and no further T cell sorting was done. An Agilent 2100 Bioanalyzer and agarose gel were used to check RNA quality, and a NanoDrop 2000 was used to measure RNA concentration. The sample belongs to a study of regulatory T cells in long-lasting Graves disease (TCRdb year 2021). For the study in its entirety: Persistent Graves' disease was defined as persistently positive TSH receptor autoantibodies together with antithyroid drug treatment for over 5 years. Patients with persistent Graves' disease were compared with patients with newly diagnosed Graves' disease using TCR sequencing and RNA sequencing of peripheral blood. The study took place in China and was registered as a clinical trial. A total of around 35 samples underwent TCR sequencing, from 13 patients with persistent Graves' disease and roughly 20 patients with newly diagnosed Graves' disease. In the clinical cohort, patients with persistent Graves' disease had used antithyroid drugs for an average of around ten years. Points the paper makes about the study in general: Persistent Graves' disease patients showed lower TCR Shannon entropy and fewer highly expanded clones than newly diagnosed patients, suggesting clonal expansion. The study examined only peripheral blood because the primary lesion, thyroid tissue, could not be accessed. TRBV28, TRBJ1-2 and TRBJ2-5 were preferentially used in persistent disease, while TRBV20-1 and TRBJ2-1 were favored in newly diagnosed disease. As a limitation, the authors acknowledged that the small sample size may reduce accuracy. Patients with persistent disease shared more public clonotypes (over 2,500) than newly diagnosed patients did (around 930). Sequencing and analysis were limited to the TCR beta chain.

Compared with germline, V lacks 11 bases and J lacks 6 bases; bases without a gene match: 8. Including cysteine and phenylalanine, the CDR3 has 14 amino acids. Just CDR3 DNA is preserved here, 42 bases in frame from base 1. In the germline V gene, CDR1 corresponds to MNHNS and CDR2 to SASEGT. The method behind the library was multiplex PCR. Sequenced using an Illumina HiSeq 4000. CDR3 regions were amplified by Arm-PCR with iRepertoire HTBI primers to construct TCR beta libraries. PCR products were gel purified before sequencing. As for the original processing: Gene usage analysis of CDR3 amino acid clonotypes used the 55 to 80 TRBV and some 15 TRBJ segments found across samples. COPE and FqMerger were used to merge the filtered high-quality paired reads into contigs. BLAST was used to align contigs to IMGT TRBV, TRBD and TRBJ reference genes, with CDR3 defined following IMGT. Any clonotype with a frequency above 0.1% was classified as a highly expanded clone. Repertoire diversity was measured by Shannon entropy, and V-J evenness by the Gini coefficient. A clonotype found in more than one individual was treated as public. The public sequencing data were trimmed at Q25 with fastp and processed into clonotypes with MiXCR by TCRdb, which kept only in-frame beta chains. Records with the same CDR3 protein are collapsed into one entry carrying the most frequent genes and DNA. In this record, the V and J calls reflect TCRdb's handling and not the investigators' own analysis. The sample includes around 460,000 distinct CDR3 sequences, with roughly 23% observed a single time. 10% to 15% of the sample is in the top ten clones.

This sequence was found in a female donor with Graves disease. This specimen was peripheral blood mononuclear cells (PBMCs), taken when the disease was refractory, from a patient treated with antithyroid drugs. This receptor chain uses TRBV6-1 and TRBJ2-2, with 11 bases aligning to TRBD1. The DNA is TGTGCCCACTTAAGGGGACAGGGGGCCGGGGAGCTGTTTTTT. The encoded protein is CAHLRGQGAGELFF.